Listed below are T cell receptor beta chains from one sample, sequenced in a study of graft-versus-host responses after intestinal transplantation. No antigen has been assigned to these receptors. Sequencing used immunoSEQ multiplex PCR; TCRdb keeps in-frame clones, though not all of them. The sample lists some 110,000 clones; about nine tenths were seen once. This specimen was unstimulated CD4+ T cells sorted from spleen or lymph node cells, taken before intestinal transplant. Receptors originate from a human donor who received an intestinal transplant. The conserved cysteine and the conserved F or W are not part of the CDR3 here.

v_call cdr3_length cdr3_aa
TRBV5-4 13 ASSQGRGTKGEQF
TRBV10-2 12 ASSLSFYTGELF
TRBV10-3 11 AIKQGSYNEQF
TRBV7-9 12 ASSVTGIRAEAF
TRBV7-2 13 ASSATGTAYTEAF
TRBV11-2 15 ASSLVPTGPSTDTQY
TRBV9 13 ASSPRDRNTDTQY
TRBV6-6 12 ASSARTGNTEAF
TRBV5-8 12 ASSSWTGWEGYT
TRBV30 12 AWNRGATNEKLF
TRBV27 13 ASRIVMTGNTEAF
TRBV5-1 13 ASSFPSGSYNEQF
TRBV5-1 13 ASSLGDSGAYEQY
TRBV10-2 16 ASRGNIGTSGHTGELF
TRBV11-2 14 ASSSRTSSHTDTQY
TRBV4-1 13 ASSQDSGTLETQY
TRBV18 13 ASSPLTAVNTEAF
TRBV12-2 14 ASRLDTPPDTGELF
TRBV28 14 ASSYRRSSGANVLT
TRBV2 14 ASNRQPSGRYNEQF
TRBV28 13 ASSLYSQTNEKLF
TRBV2 12 ASRETGGGYEQY
TRBV5-6 14 ASSPRGISGANVLT
TRBV9 14 ASSPSPRTGVGGYT
TRBV5-6 12 ASSFYRGRTEAF
TRBV19 13 ASSIRAGALYGYT
TRBV30 11 AWSRGGYTEAF
TRBV28 12 ASSLAPRPGEQY
TRBV11-1 12 ASSLVGNFNEQF
TRBV7-9 16 ASSLYGGRAAYNSPLH
TRBV6-5 13 ASSYSFAGGYGYT
TRBV11-2 13 ASSSDGRVGQPQH
TRBV25-1 12 ASSEGRGNTEAF
TRBV19 13 ASTPSHRVEDTQY
TRBV11-3 13 ASSIGQGRGTEAF
TRBV15 13 ATSRQGQGGVKLF
TRBV7-9 10 ASSLFRDRVI
TRBV18 13 ASSPGGTNTGELF
TRBV14 11 ASSRQGNTEAF
TRBV4-3 14 ASSQITGLPGNTIY
TRBV10-3 12 AISIGGTNYGYT
TRBV18 12 ASSQKDGVQPQH
TRBV5-1 15 ASSLATDRLRDNEQF
TRBV5-4 12 ASSARGRNTEAF
TRBV6-5 12 ASSRLAGWHEQF
TRBV5-1 13 ASSLSPGQNTEAF
TRBV6-5 13 ASRRTGLSNQPQH
TRBV7-9 12 ASSYGIGDTEAF
TRBV2 15 ASSVGRAGYSNQPQH
TRBV29-1 12 SVDEGTGDFEQY
TRBV5-6 13 ASKQGVLSNQPQH